The 17 T cell receptor beta chains below were found in one sample sequenced in a study of blood T cells in healthy people across ages. Next came a second PCR, run for about 7 to 12 cycles, which used a sample-barcoded 5' primer along with a J-beta primer mix. TCRdb processed the 5' RACE reads anew with MiXCR; each CDR3 protein has one entry. The table has 1.5 million to 2 million distinct CDR3 sequences, approximately 50% seen once. The specimen sequenced was blood. All receptors come from a woman in her 40s in good health.

The rearrangement links TRBV29-1 to TRBJ2-7, with 11 bases lining up with TRBD2. The end of the DNA is better explained by TRBJ2-5, so the J call may be wrong. This CDR3 has 16 residues. From germline, CDR1 is SQVTM and CDR2 ANQGSEA. Written as DNA, the CDR3 is TGCAGCGTAAAGCGGCTAGCGGGGGGAAGAGGGGAGACCCAGTACTTC. Encoded protein: CSVKRLAGGRGETQYF.

V usage is TRBV11-2 and J usage is TRBJ2-5, with TRBD1 matching over 8 bases. The V and J ends lost 7 bases and 11 bases, in that order; junction bases with no gene match: 15. From germline, CDR1 is SGHAT and CDR2 FQNNGV. The CDR3 loop spans 14 amino acids. CDR3: CASTTGQVDNEQYF. The CDR3 DNA sequence: TGTGCCAGCACTACGGGACAGGTTGACAATGAGCAGTACTTC. The full variable domain, rest sourced from reference TRBV11-2 and TRBJ2-5, is EAGVAQSPRYKIIEKRQSVAFWCNPISGHATLYWYQQILGQGPKLLIQFQNNGVVDDSQLPKDRFSAERLKGVDSTLKIQPAKLEDSAVYLCASTTGQVDNEQYFGPGTRLLVL.

The chain combines TRBV5-1 with TRBJ2-7; 14 nucleotides line up with TRBD2. The closer fit of TRBJ2-5 to the DNA end suggests the J call may be wrong. CDR1 and CDR2 (germline): SGHRS, YFSETQ. CDR3 length: 18 residues. CDR3: CASSLGDTGLAGDETQYF. The CDR3 nucleotides are TGCGCCAGCAGCTTGGGGGATACGGGACTAGCGGGGGATGAGACCCAGTACTTC.

The chain has TRBV20-1 and TRBJ2-1; D perhaps matches TRBD1 (6 bases). The CDR3 consists of 10 residues. Per the germline V gene, CDR1 is DFQATT and CDR2 is SNEGSKA (reference sequence). V lost 7 bases to trimming and J lost 15 bases, with 16 bases between them. The CDR3 is CSVKDSNPFF. The CDR3 bases are TGCAGTGTTAAGGACAGTAATCCGTTCTTC.

The rearrangement links TRBV2 to TRBJ2-1, with TRBD2 as a possible D gene (5 bases). Looked up from germline, CDR1 is SNHLY and CDR2 is FYNNEI. The ends were cut back, 6 bases at V and 6 bases at J, with 15 bases in the middle. The CDR3 contains 14 residues. The CDR3 nucleotides read TGTGCCAGCAGAGCCCGCGAGGGCCGCAATGAGCAGTTCTTC. This gives the protein CASRAREGRNEQFF. Filled out from reference TRBV2 and TRBJ2-1, the complete variable domain reads EPEVTQTPSHQVTQMGQEVILRCVPISNHLYFYWYRQILGQKVEFLVSFYNNEISEKSEIFDDQFSVERPDGSNFTLKIRSTKLEDSAMYFCASRAREGRNEQFFGPGTRLTVL.

There are a few counts of this clonotype. The rearrangement joins TRBV6-5 to TRBJ2-7; D gene uncertain. CDR1 and CDR2 (germline): MNHEY, SVGAGI. V gave up 2 bases and J gave up 4 bases, with 9 bases separating them. CDR3 size: 13 residues. CDR3 coding DNA: TGTGCCAGCAGTTACAGGCAGCCATACGAGCAGTACTTC. Translation: CASSYRQPYEQYF.

This clonotype was seen more than once but under ten times. This chain links TRBV29-1 with TRBJ2-7, with a weak D call TRBD1 (6 bases). V lost 1 base to trimming and J lost 3 bases, with 13 bases between them. Germline V lookup: CDR1 SQVTM, CDR2 ANQGSEA. The CDR3 length is 14 residues. The CDR3 DNA is TGCAGCGTTGAAGGACAGGAGACCTACTACGAGCAGTACTTC. As protein: CSVEGQETYYEQYF.

The sample holds one count of this clonotype. The chain uses TRBV27 and TRBJ2-1, with 10 bases identical to TRBD2. Germline V lookup: CDR1 MNHEY, CDR2 SMNVEV (reference sequence). The CDR3 length is 17 residues. V dropped 1 base and J dropped 7; count of bases not matched to a gene: 10. The CDR3, as DNA: TGTGCCAGCAGTTTATGGATAGCGGGGGGTATGAGTAATGAGCAGTTCTTC. Its protein product is CASSLWIAGGMSNEQFF.

The gene calls are TRBV29-1 and TRBJ1-1; D is undetermined. The CDR3 covers 10 residues. V lost 6 bases and J lost 7, with 9 bases in between. Per the germline V gene, CDR1 is SQVTM and CDR2 is ANQGSEA. CDR3 protein: CSVQAHEAFF. Here the CDR3 DNA reads TGCAGCGTACAAGCTCATGAAGCTTTCTTT.

This clonotype was counted only a few times. The gene calls are TRBV20-1 and TRBJ2-6; D call uncertain. V lost 1 base and J 8 bases, leaving 12 bases between the germline ends. Germline V gives CDR1 DFQATT, CDR2 SNEGSKA (reference sequence). CDR3 length equals 14 residues. CDR3 coding DNA: TGCAGTGCTAGAGCTGACCGTGGAACCAACGTCCTGACTTTC. This encodes CSARADRGTNVLTF.

The J gene is TRBJ1-2, the V gene TRBV15; 7 bases line up with TRBD1. Germline V CDR1 and CDR2: LNHNV, YYDKDF (reference sequence). This CDR3 is 14 amino acids long. The trim removed 5 bases at V and 6 bases at J, leaving 9 bases unmatched. CDR3 in DNA: TGTGCCACCAGCGACAGGGATCCTTCTAATGGCTACACCTTC. This translates into CATSDRDPSNGYTF.

This chain links TRBV24-1 with TRBJ2-5, with D unclear. V was clipped by 3 bases and J by 1 base, with 2 bases between them. The CDR3 covers 12 residues. Looked up from germline, CDR1 is KGHDR and CDR2 is SFDVKD. The CDR3 DNA follows: TGTGCCACCAGTGATGGCCAAGAGACCCAGTACTTC. This sequence encodes CATSDGQETQYF.

This clonotype showed up just a few times. The genes are TRBV12-3 or TRBV12-4 and TRBJ2-5; D is possibly TRBD1 (5 bases). The J call may be incorrect, as the DNA end agrees better with TRBJ2-7. The CDR3 has 13 amino acids. The CDR3 here is CASSLVQAHEQYF. The CDR3 DNA is TGTGCCAGCAGTTTGGTACAGGCCCACGAGCAGTACTTC.

The CDR3 here is CSANDRLATDTQYF. The CDR3 nucleotides read TGCAGTGCAAACGACAGGCTAGCCACAGATACGCAGTATTTT. This chain links TRBV20-1 with TRBJ2-3; maybe TRBD1 (6 bases). V was pared by 6 bases and J by 2 bases, with 15 bases between. This CDR3 spans 14 amino acids. Germline V gene data show CDR1 as DFQATT and CDR2 as SNEGSKA (reference sequence).

This clonotype was seen more than once but under ten times. The chain employs TRBV4-2 and TRBJ1-1, with D unclear. Germline lookup yields CDR1 LGHNA and CDR2 YNFKEQ. There are 13 residues in the CDR3. V was shortened by 11 bases and J by 4 bases, with 17 bases between the two germline ends. The CDR3 reads CAAARMPGTEAFF. Written as DNA, the CDR3 is TGTGCCGCGGCCAGGATGCCGGGCACTGAAGCTTTCTTT.

This clonotype was detected only a few times. V gene TRBV20-1 combines with J gene TRBJ2-7; D might be TRBD1 or TRBD2, each matching 6 bases. V lost 6 bases and J 1 base, leaving 19 bases between the germline ends. Germline loops: CDR1 DFQATT, CDR2 SNEGSKA (reference sequence). The CDR3 has 15 amino acids. CDR3 sequence (DNA): TGCAGTGCGCTAGGGGGGACAAGCGCTTCCTACGAGCAGTACTTC. Its translation is CSALGGTSASYEQYF.

This chain connects TRBV4-3 to TRBJ2-1; D call uncertain. The CDR3 length is 13 residues. Germline CDR1 and CDR2: LGHNA and YSLEER. The V end was cut by 0 bases, the J end by 8 bases, with 8 bases between. In nucleotides, the CDR3 is TGCGCCAGCAGCCAAGATATTAGGTATGAGCAGTTCTTC. As protein: CASSQDIRYEQFF.